Below, 26 T cell receptor beta chains from the same sample are listed, as sequenced in a study of cytomegalovirus exposure and HLA in healthy donors. Generated by immunoSEQ multiplex PCR, the TCRdb table keeps only in-frame clones and is missing some. This sample has more than 110,000 clones, with about four fifths found just once. Input material: PBMCs. All receptors derive from a woman in her twenties or thirties in good health and CMV-seronegative.

This chain connects TRBV9 to TRBJ2-7; possibly TRBD2 for D (6 bases). Germline V lookup: CDR1 SGDLS, CDR2 YYNGEE. This CDR3 region has 14 residues. V was trimmed by 5 bases and J by 7 bases, leaving 19 bases between them. The CDR3 reads CASSPEVAGREQYF. The CDR3 DNA follows: TGTGCCAGCAGTCCTGAGGTGGCAGGGAGGGAGCAGTACTTC.

The chain carries TRBV7-6 and TRBJ2-3, with 7 bases aligning to TRBD1. This CDR3 is 13 amino acids long. In germline, CDR1 is SGHVS, CDR2 FNYEAQ. The trim removed 5 bases at V and 8 bases at J, leaving 7 bases unmatched. The chain's CDR3 is CASSPYDRATQYF. The CDR3 nucleotides read TGTGCCAGCAGCCCATATGACAGGGCTACGCAGTATTTT.

The chain links TRBV7-8 to TRBJ2-2; the D gene is possibly TRBD2 (6 bases). Germline CDR1 reads SGHVS; CDR2 reads FQNEAQ. V lost 1 base to trimming and J lost 0 bases, with 12 bases between them. This CDR3 is built from 17 residues. The CDR3 region is CASSLGRGWANTGELFF. The CDR3 nucleotides read TGTGCCAGCAGCTTAGGACGGGGGTGGGCGAACACCGGGGAGCTGTTTTTT.

The J gene is TRBJ1-5, the V gene TRBV7-9, with TRBD1 identical over 8 bases. The V gene end was trimmed by 5 bases and the J gene end by 7 bases; junction bases not matched to a gene: 7. CDR1 SEHNR and CDR2 FQNEAQ come from the germline V gene (reference sequence). The CDR3 runs to 14 residues. CDR3 nucleotides: TGTGCCAGCAGCCCAGGACAGGGCGACCAGCCCCAGCATTTT. It specifies CASSPGQGDQPQHF. Full variable domain (outside the CDR3, taken from reference TRBV7-9 and TRBJ1-5): DTGVSQNPRHKITKRGQNVTFRCDPISEHNRLYWYRQTLGQGPEFLTYFQNEAQLEKSRLLSDRFSAERPKGSFSTLEIQRTEQGDSAMYLCASSPGQGDQPQHFGDGTRLSIL.

In nucleotides, the CDR3 is TGTGCCAGCACCTCCCGCGGGACAGGGGGCTACGAGCAGTACTTC. This sequence encodes CASTSRGTGGYEQYF. The rearrangement uses TRBV6-6 and TRBJ2-7, with 11 bases lining up with TRBD1. Unmatched junction bases numbered 8, after V lost 7 bases and J lost 3 bases. Per germline, CDR1 MNHNY and CDR2 SVGAGI (reference sequence). The CDR3 extends over 15 amino acids.

Only one count was recorded for this clone. This chain links TRBV5-1 with TRBJ1-3; no firm D call. CDR1 SGHRS and CDR2 YFSETQ come from the germline V gene. The CDR3 contains 14 residues. V gave up 0 bases and J gave up 5 bases, with 9 bases separating them. CDR3 nucleotides: TGCGCCAGCAGCTTGGGGGCAGGTCGAAACACCATATATTTT. It translates to CASSLGAGRNTIYF.

This rearrangement joins TRBV4-1 to TRBJ2-1, with a weak D call TRBD2 (5 bases). The CDR3 totals 16 residues. CDR1 is MGHRA, CDR2 YSYEKL, per germline. V lost 4 bases to trimming and J lost 2 bases, with 15 bases between them. The CDR3 protein is CASSPATTGTYNEQFF. As DNA, the CDR3 is TGCGCCAGCAGCCCAGCGACTACTGGGACCTACAATGAGCAGTTCTTC.

The chain carries TRBV2 and TRBJ1-1, with 7 positions matching TRBD1. The CDR3 is 12 residues long. Germline loops: CDR1 SNHLY, CDR2 FYNNEI. The trim removed 8 bases at V and 1 base at J, leaving 1 base unmatched. The CDR3 spells CASRQGNTEAFF. Here the CDR3 DNA reads TGTGCCAGCCGACAGGGGAACACTGAAGCTTTCTTT.

In this sample, this clone turned up many times. V usage is TRBV6-5 and J usage is TRBJ2-1; perhaps TRBD2 as D (5 bases). CDR1 is MNHEY, CDR2 SVGAGI, per germline. The CDR3 runs 15 residues. V was clipped by 0 bases and J by 6 bases, with 12 bases between them. CDR3 coding DNA: TGTGCCAGCAGTTACTCGAGGGATCCCATCAATGAGCAGTTCTTC. Protein sequence: CASSYSRDPINEQFF.

The chain combines TRBV14 with TRBJ2-3; D call uncertain. CDR3 size: 15 residues. Germline V gene lookup returns CDR1 SGHDN and CDR2 FVKESK. V lost 1 base, J lost 4 bases, and 12 bases lay in between. CDR3 in amino acids: CASSQGVVVADTQYF. The CDR3 DNA reads as TGTGCCAGCAGCCAAGGCGTAGTCGTGGCAGATACGCAGTATTTT. Supplemented by reference TRBV14 and TRBJ2-3, the full variable domain reads EAGVTQFPSHSVIEKGQTVTLRCDPISGHDNLYWYRRVMGKEIKFLLHFVKESKQDESGMPNNRFLAERTGGTYSTLKVQPAELEDSGVYFCASSQGVVVADTQYFGPGTRLTVL.

The J gene is TRBJ2-2, the V gene TRBV29-1, with 10 bases that match TRBD1. CDR1 is SQVTM and CDR2 is ANQGSEA in the germline V gene. V shed 4 bases, J shed 5 bases, and the junction held 1 base outside the gene matches. The CDR3 has 13 amino acids. CDR3 in amino acids: CSVGQGATGELFF. CDR3 nucleotides: TGCAGCGTTGGACAGGGGGCAACCGGGGAGCTGTTTTTT.

V usage is TRBV7-9 and J usage is TRBJ2-6; 7 bases match TRBD1. This CDR3 contains 16 residues. V was clipped by 2 bases and J by 4 bases; unmatched bases: 5. Per the germline V gene, CDR1 is SEHNR and CDR2 is FQNEAQ (reference sequence). CDR3 in DNA: TGTGCCAGCAGCTTAATACAGGGGACGGGGGCCAACGTCCTGACTTTC. It specifies CASSLIQGTGANVLTF. The whole variable domain, filled in from reference TRBV7-9 and TRBJ2-6, reads DTGVSQNPRHKITKRGQNVTFRCDPISEHNRLYWYRQTLGQGPEFLTYFQNEAQLEKSRLLSDRFSAERPKGSFSTLEIQRTEQGDSAMYLCASSLIQGTGANVLTFGAGSRLTVL.

The CDR3 protein is CASSPQGIGAYEQYF. The CDR3 DNA is TGTGCCAGCAGTCCACAGGGGATTGGGGCCTACGAGCAGTACTTC. This rearrangement joins TRBV27 to TRBJ2-7; 7 bases match TRBD1. Looked up from germline, CDR1 is MNHEY and CDR2 is SMNVEV (reference sequence). The CDR3 is made up of 15 amino acids. V lost 5 bases and J lost 2; bases outside the gene matches: 9.

V is TRBV4-1 and J is TRBJ2-1; possible D gene TRBD2, 6 bases. The CDR3 has 13 amino acids. The germline V and J ends were trimmed by 4 bases and 7 bases, with 11 bases remaining between them. Germline CDR1 reads MGHRA; CDR2 reads YSYEKL. The CDR3 loop is CASSLLAINEQFF. As DNA, the CDR3 is TGCGCCAGCAGCCTCCTAGCGATAAATGAGCAGTTCTTC.

V is TRBV5-1 and J is TRBJ1-2; 7 bases map to TRBD1. Germline CDR1 is SGHRS and CDR2 is YFSETQ. This CDR3 has 14 residues. V was pared by 4 bases and J by 6 bases, with 9 bases of the junction left unmatched. CDR3 nucleotide sequence: TGCGCCAGCAGCCGACAGGGTCTTGACCATGGCTACACCTTC. It encodes CASSRQGLDHGYTF.

CDR3 nucleotide sequence: TGCGCCAGCAGCTTAAGACAGGACACCGGGGAGCTGTTTTTT. Its protein product is CASSLRQDTGELFF. The rearrangement joins TRBV5-1 to TRBJ2-2; possibly TRBD1 for D (6 bases). The CDR3 loop spans 14 amino acids. The V end was cut by 2 bases, the J end by 3 bases, with 8 bases between. Germline V gene data show CDR1 as SGHRS and CDR2 as YFSETQ.

A remark on this clone: Other DNA sequences in the sample encode the same CDR3. The J gene is TRBJ1-2, the V gene TRBV18; TRBD1 matches 7 bases. V dropped 3 bases and J dropped 2; count of bases not matched to a gene: 3. The CDR3 covers 14 residues. Germline lookup yields CDR1 KGHSH and CDR2 LQKENI. The CDR3 DNA follows: TGTGCCAGCTCACCGGGACAGCTCAACTATGGCTACACCTTC. Translation: CASSPGQLNYGYTF.

This clone was seen more than once but under ten times. This sequence joins TRBV18 and TRBJ2-2; the D gene is possibly TRBD1 (6 bases). Trimming shortened V by 5 bases and J by 0 bases, and 25 bases separated the two germline ends. CDR1 and CDR2 from the germline V gene are KGHSH and LQKENI. This CDR3 has 20 residues. The CDR3: CASSVNPLGQRRSNTGELFF. CDR3 nucleotide sequence: TGTGCCAGCTCAGTAAACCCCCTCGGACAGCGAAGATCGAACACCGGGGAGCTGTTTTTT.

V is TRBV9 and J is TRBJ2-5, with 9 bases identical to TRBD2. Germline V gene lookup returns CDR1 SGDLS and CDR2 YYNGEE. This CDR3 comprises 15 residues. Losses at the gene ends were 3 bases for V and 1 base for J; bases not matched to a gene: 4. The CDR3 region is CASSGGGGAQETQYF. Written as DNA, the CDR3 is TGTGCCAGCAGCGGGGGCGGGGGGGCCCAAGAGACCCAGTACTTC.

In its sample, this clone was seen once. The CDR3 DNA reads TGTGCCAGCAGTGTTAGCGGGGACACCGGGGAGCTGTTTTTT. Encoded protein: CASSVSGDTGELFF. The chain employs TRBV6-5 and TRBJ2-2, with 8 bases matching TRBD2. Trimming removed 5 bases from V and 3 bases from J; junction bases left unmatched: 2. The CDR3 runs to 14 residues. Germline V gene sequence: CDR1 MNHEY, CDR2 SVGAGI.

The rearrangement links TRBV4-1 to TRBJ1-5; 7 bases line up with TRBD1. The length of the CDR3 is 16 residues. Germline V gene data show CDR1 as MGHRA and CDR2 as YSYEKL. J lost 2 bases, V lost 2 bases, and 6 bases had no gene match. The CDR3 DNA is TGCGCCAGCAGCCAAACCGGGACAGAACGCAATCAGCCCCAGCATTTT. Translating gives CASSQTGTERNQPQHF.

The V gene is TRBV6-5, the J gene TRBJ1-1, with 10 bases matching TRBD1. V dropped 5 bases and J dropped 3; count of bases not matched to a gene: 3. Germline V gene sequence: CDR1 MNHEY, CDR2 SVGAGI. There are 14 residues in the CDR3. CDR3 DNA sequence: TGTGCCAGCAGTCGGGACAGGGGAGACACTGAAGCTTTCTTT. This translates into CASSRDRGDTEAFF.

The chain uses TRBV25-1 and TRBJ2-7; unclear D gene. CDR1 and CDR2 (germline): MGHDK, SYGVNS. CDR3 length: 14 amino acids. V lost 7 bases and J lost 1, with 14 bases in between. CDR3 DNA: TGTGCCAGCACCCCCACCGCAGTTTCCTACGAGCAGTACTTC. Its translation: CASTPTAVSYEQYF.

This clone was detected a few times. V gene TRBV5-6 combines with J gene TRBJ1-5, with 9 bases matching TRBD1. The CDR3 loop spans 14 amino acids. CDR1 is SGHDT, CDR2 YYEEEE, per germline. V gave up 2 bases and J gave up 4 bases; unmatched junction bases: 1. The chain's CDR3 is CASSFGTGNQPQHF. The CDR3, as DNA: TGTGCCAGCAGCTTTGGGACAGGGAATCAGCCCCAGCATTTT.

J is TRBJ2-4 and V is TRBV2; 10 nucleotides line up with TRBD2. The CDR3 is 16 residues long. From germline, CDR1 is SNHLY and CDR2 FYNNEI. V dropped 6 bases and J dropped 8; count of bases not matched to a gene: 13. CDR3 bases: TGTGCCAGCAGCCCCACAAGCGGGGGGGCCGGGCACATTCAGTACTTC. This encodes CASSPTSGGAGHIQYF.

This clone was observed a few times. The genes are TRBV29-1 and TRBJ1-1; D is possibly TRBD1 (5 bases). This CDR3 spans 12 amino acids. V was clipped by 3 bases and J by 4 bases, with 9 bases between them. In germline, CDR1 is SQVTM, CDR2 ANQGSEA. The CDR3 region has the DNA TGCAGCGTTGAGGGGCTGAGCACTGAAGCTTTCTTT. Protein product: CSVEGLSTEAFF. Filled out from reference TRBV29-1 and TRBJ1-1, the complete variable domain reads SAVISQKPSRDICQRGTSLTIQCQVDSQVTMMFWYRQQPGQSLTLIATANQGSEATYESGFVIDKFPISRPNLTFSTLTVSNMSPEDSSIYLCSVEGLSTEAFFGQGTRLTVV.